This T cell receptor beta chain was found in a study of T cells in Graves' hyperthyroidism and ophthalmopathy (dated by TCRdb to between 2017 and 2020). Turning to the overall study: Peripheral blood samples were taken at the time of initial diagnosis, prior to any treatment. To identify distinguishing TCR V-J signatures, a discovery cohort of around 98 patients was used, comprising 40 to 45 with Graves' ophthalmopathy and 57 with stable Graves' hyperthyroidism. After blood sampling, hyperthyroidism patients were treated with methimazole at a starting dose of 30 mg daily, and ophthalmopathy patients were treated with high-dose intravenous methylprednisolone. Whether ophthalmopathy could be predicted prospectively was tested in an independent validation cohort made up of roughly 20 hyperthyroidism patients plus 17 patients who later progressed to ophthalmopathy. TCR Vbeta CDR3 sequencing of approximately 140 peripheral blood samples (43 ophthalmopathy, about 74 hyperthyroidism and some 17 progressor patients) is reported in the paper. The 100 discovery patients were randomly divided into training and test sets at a 7:3 ratio. Thyroid tissue and blood T-cell repertoires from more than 5 Graves' hyperthyroidism patients were also compared in the study. What the research found in general, with its limitations: Most expanded thyroid clonotypes (frequency above 0.001) were also detected in blood, suggesting blood repertoires may reflect thyroid immune responses. In validation, the model predicted progression to ophthalmopathy with around 71% sensitivity and around 72% specificity, a median of approximately 6.5 months before onset. Ophthalmopathy was separated from stable hyperthyroidism by a 13 V-J signature model, with approximately 85% sensitivity and about 84% specificity obtained in cross-validation and 80%/75% obtained in testing. No statistical method was used to fix the sample size in advance, and group allocation was not hidden from the investigators.

Based on the germline V gene, the CDR1 and CDR2 sequences are SGHAT and FQNNGV. V and J lose 9 bases and 8 bases, and a span of 17 bases separates them. The CDR3 holds 13 amino acids from the cysteine to the phenylalanine. The entry retains the CDR3 DNA only, 39 bases that are in frame from base 1. Stable Graves' hyperthyroidism was defined as the absence of progression to ophthalmopathy over 18 months of follow-up. Hyperthyroidism patients were aged 18 to 65 years and newly diagnosed, with disease duration of less than 2 months. The study excluded patients with uncontrolled infections, other autoimmune diseases, pregnancy or lactation. Diagnoses were based on clinical symptoms, serum thyroxine and TRAb, thyroid ultrasound and orbital computed tomography. Ficoll-Paque density gradient centrifugation was used to isolate PBMCs from around 10 ml of fresh peripheral blood. Trizol reagent was used to extract total RNA, and RNA quality was then checked on an Agilent 2100 Bioanalyzer.

With regard to this clonotype: The target of this receptor is not known. No much larger clone exists at a distance of one base, and base qualities are not known.

Amplification of TCR beta CDR3 regions was carried out from RNA transcripts. For the first round of RT-PCR on the TCR CDR3, the HTBI primer set was used together with the Qiagen OneStep RT-PCR kit. A second multiplex PCR round built the libraries, followed by size selection and purification. Libraries were sequenced paired-end with 100 bp reads on an Illumina HiSeq2000. In the authors' own workflow: SOAPnuke was used to process the raw data, removing reads that contained adapters or uncalled bases, had a mean Phred below 15, or lacked an exact match to the constant primer or identifier. High-quality paired reads were merged using COPE v1.2.5, and each unique nucleotide sequence was defined as a clonotype. MiTCR v1.1 was used to align clonotypes to the IMGT TRBV, TRBD and TRBJ reference segments. The analysis was restricted to V-J combinations with a frequency above 0.0001, which together covered 99% to 99.2% of the repertoires. The TCS score was defined as F50 (clonal expansion) divided by E x V (chaos), with BLOSUM62-based TCRdist calculated between CDR3 peptides within each V-J. Welch's t-statistics and random forest reduced 450 to 600 V-J features to 13, which were used in a naive Bayes classifier (R e1071). TCRdb applied fastp at Q25 and MiXCR to the public reads, then kept only in-frame beta chains. Merged by CDR3 protein, the rows form single entries marked with the most common genes and DNA. The V and J calls and clone size come from TCRdb's table, not from the authors' own analysis. The sample yields 350,000 to 400,000 distinct CDR3 sequences; 14% to 15% were counted once. Approximately 32% of the sample lies in the top ten.

The clonotype comes from a woman in her thirties with Graves' hyperthyroidism. In this chain, TRBV11-2 is recombined with TRBJ2-4, with the D gene too uncertain to name. The material sequenced was blood. The CDR3 in this case is CASSRAPPDIQYF. The DNA is as follows: TGTGCCAGTTCCCGGGCCCCCCCGGACATTCAGTACTTC.